The present T cell receptor beta chain was sequenced within a study of T-cell reconstitution after alpha-beta-depleted transplantation in children. TCRbeta library construction was performed incorporating unique molecular identifiers. Each CDR3 protein is one row after TCRdb ran MiXCR on the PCR reads. This sample has about 500,000 distinct CDR3 sequences; roughly 33% occur once, and the top ten carry 2% to 3%. Germline V lookup: CDR1 LGHNA, CDR2 YNFKEQ. The CDR3 is made up of 12 amino acids. With 4 bases removed from V and 11 bases from J, the gap between germline ends came to 9 bases. The sequenced sample was PBMCs from the stem cell graft donor, obtained from the stem cell graft. The genes are TRBV4-2 and TRBJ1-6; D is uncertain. The receptor's source is a human donor who donated a stem cell graft to a child with aplastic anemia. CDR3 in DNA: TGTGCCAGCAGCCCAGACTCCGCACCCCTCCACTTT. It codes for CASSPDSAPLHF.